A selection of T cell receptor beta chains follows, all from one sample in a study of T cell repertoires in cytomegalovirus infection. TCRdb passed the reads through MiXCR, listing each CDR3 protein once. The profile covers just over 300,000 distinct CDR3 sequences, with roughly a sixth appearing a single time and 12% taken by the ten largest. Input material: PBMCs. The receptor source for this set is a human donor in good health (CMV status not recorded). Some clones in this sample may be carry-over from other donors' samples. Each CDR3 is given with its conserved first and last residue. The order of the fields is clone size, V gene, J gene, D gene, CDR3 protein, CDR3 DNA. A D gene is named only where the DNA matches it firmly. Rows give clone size only sometimes, using once, few, many, or a class for an expanded clone.

size: NA; V: TRBV20-1; J: TRBJ2-5; D: NA; CDR3: CSAKPGLYQYF; DNA: TGCAGTGCTAAACCAGGGCTTTACCAGTACTTC
size: many; V: TRBV7-2; J: TRBJ2-7; D: NA; CDR3: CASSTDRSYEQYF; DNA: TGTGCCAGCAGCACCGACAGATCCTACGAGCAGTACTTC
size: few; V: TRBV28; J: TRBJ1-3; D: NA; CDR3: CASSLSLKVSSGNTIYF; DNA: TGTGCCAGCAGTTTATCATTGAAAGTCAGCTCTGGAAACACCATATATTTT
size: few; V: TRBV12-3/TRBV12-4; J: TRBJ2-7; D: NA; CDR3: CASSLLGGPSYEQYF; DNA: TGTGCCAGCAGTTTATTGGGGGGGCCATCCTACGAGCAGTACTTC
size: few; V: TRBV5-1; J: TRBJ1-2; D: TRBD1; CDR3: CASSLGQGMANYGYTF; DNA: TGCGCCAGCAGCTTGGGACAGGGCATGGCTAACTATGGCTACACCTTC
size: many; V: TRBV7-2; J: TRBJ1-6; D: NA; CDR3: CASSRDSNSPLHF; DNA: TGTGCCAGCAGCCGTGACAGTAATTCACCCCTCCACTTT
size: few; V: TRBV28; J: TRBJ1-1; D: NA; CDR3: CASTFPRGQGTEAFF; DNA: TGTGCCAGCACCTTTCCTCGGGGGCAAGGTACTGAAGCTTTCTTT
size: NA; V: TRBV6-1; J: TRBJ1-5; D: NA; CDR3: CASRGEGQPQHF; DNA: TGTGCCAGCAGGGGGGAGGGCCAGCCCCAGCATTTT
size: NA; V: TRBV12-3/TRBV12-4; J: TRBJ1-5; D: NA; CDR3: CASTNNRASPGVRRPTQPQHF; DNA: TGTGCCAGCACCAATAACCGGGCTTCACCAGGGGTTCGGAGGCCAACTCAGCCCCAGCATTTT
size: few; V: TRBV3-1; J: TRBJ2-1; D: TRBD2; CDR3: CASSQVGLAGDPGKQFF; DNA: TGTGCCAGCAGCCAAGTAGGGTTAGCGGGGGACCCGGGAAAGCAGTTCTTC
size: few; V: TRBV7-8; J: TRBJ1-5; D: NA; CDR3: CASSEDSFAQPQHF; DNA: TGTGCCAGCAGCGAGGACAGTTTCGCTCAGCCCCAGCATTTT
size: NA; V: TRBV4-2; J: TRBJ2-2; D: NA; CDR3: CASSAPLGPGELFF; DNA: TGTGCCAGCAGCGCGCCCCTAGGCCCCGGGGAGCTGTTTTTT
size: NA; V: TRBV7-6; J: TRBJ1-2; D: TRBD1; CDR3: CASSLDGTDYGYTF; DNA: TGTGCCAGCAGCTTGGACGGGACAGACTATGGCTACACCTTC
size: NA; V: TRBV19; J: TRBJ2-7; D: NA; CDR3: CASSMGPVAGEQYF; DNA: TGTGCCAGTAGTATGGGTCCCGTCGCGGGGGAGCAGTACTTC
size: NA; V: TRBV27; J: TRBJ1-4; D: NA; CDR3: CASSGGRGAELFF; DNA: TGTGCCAGCAGTGGTGGCCGTGGAGCGGAACTGTTTTTT
size: many; V: TRBV5-5; J: TRBJ2-3; D: NA; CDR3: CASSWVERGTQYF; DNA: TGTGCCAGCAGTTGGGTTGAGCGCGGTACGCAGTATTTT
size: NA; V: TRBV19; J: TRBJ1-1; D: NA; CDR3: CASFYDTEAFF; DNA: TGTGCCAGTTTTTACGACACTGAAGCTTTCTTT
size: NA; V: TRBV7-7; J: TRBJ2-7; D: TRBD2; CDR3: CASSALSSGGYEQYF; DNA: TGTGCTAGCAGCGCACTTTCCAGCGGGGGTTACGAGCAGTACTTC
size: NA; V: TRBV10-3; J: TRBJ2-7; D: TRBD1; CDR3: CAISGTGDEQYF; DNA: TGTGCCATCAGTGGTACAGGGGACGAGCAGTACTTC
size: NA; V: TRBV15; J: TRBJ2-2; D: TRBD1; CDR3: CATSSRQGANTGELFF; DNA: TGTGCCACCAGCAGCCGACAGGGGGCGAACACCGGGGAGCTGTTTTTT
size: NA; V: TRBV20-1; J: TRBJ1-6; D: NA; CDR3: CSARAIGSGGRLGLSNSPLHF; DNA: TGCAGTGCTAGAGCGATAGGTTCCGGGGGGCGACTAGGTCTTAGTAATTCACCCCTCCACTTT
size: many; V: TRBV19; J: TRBJ2-5; D: TRBD2; CDR3: CASSDLAGDQETQYF; DNA: TGTGCCAGTAGTGATCTAGCGGGAGATCAAGAGACCCAGTACTTC
size: few; V: TRBV6-2/TRBV6-3; J: TRBJ1-2; D: TRBD1; CDR3: CASSSRDRASVVNYGYTF; DNA: TGTGCCAGCAGTTCCCGAGACAGGGCCTCCGTCGTTAACTATGGCTACACCTTC
size: many; V: TRBV4-3; J: TRBJ1-2; D: NA; CDR3: CASSPNLLHGYTF; DNA: TGCGCCAGCAGCCCAAACCTTCTACATGGCTACACCTTC
size: few; V: TRBV19; J: TRBJ2-1; D: NA; CDR3: CASSIEAHRSLPNEQFF; DNA: TGTGCCAGTAGTATCGAGGCCCACAGGTCCTTGCCCAATGAGCAGTTCTTC
size: many; V: TRBV12-3/TRBV12-4; J: TRBJ1-1; D: NA; CDR3: CASSFGLYRAFF; DNA: TGTGCCAGCAGTTTTGGGCTCTATCGAGCTTTCTTT
size: few; V: TRBV20-1; J: TRBJ2-3; D: TRBD2; CDR3: CSVYGGGDTQYF; DNA: TGCAGTGTGTACGGGGGGGGGGATACGCAGTATTTT
size: few; V: TRBV7-9; J: TRBJ2-7; D: NA; CDR3: CASSLAPGINYEQYF; DNA: TGTGCCAGCAGCTTGGCCCCAGGGATAAACTACGAGCAGTACTTC
size: NA; V: TRBV10-3; J: TRBJ2-3; D: TRBD1; CDR3: CAISGQTGGGPDTQYF; DNA: TGTGCCATCAGTGGGCAAACAGGGGGCGGACCCGATACGCAGTATTTT
size: few; V: TRBV28; J: TRBJ2-2; D: NA; CDR3: CASSWSLAGELFF; DNA: TGTGCCAGCAGTTGGTCTCTAGCCGGGGAGCTGTTTTTT
size: few; V: TRBV5-1; J: TRBJ2-2; D: NA; CDR3: CASSLNFYAGNTGELFF; DNA: TGCGCCAGCAGCTTGAATTTTTATGCAGGGAACACCGGGGAGCTGTTTTTT
size: few; V: TRBV7-9; J: TRBJ2-7; D: TRBD1; CDR3: CASSSDLGQATTHYEQYF; DNA: TGTGCCAGCAGCTCCGATTTAGGACAGGCCACTACCCACTACGAGCAGTACTTC
size: many; V: TRBV7-2; J: TRBJ2-1; D: NA; CDR3: CASSLGPGRYNEQFF; DNA: TGTGCCAGCAGCTTAGGGCCAGGCAGGTACAATGAGCAGTTCTTC
size: many; V: TRBV19; J: TRBJ2-1; D: NA; CDR3: CASSKGGATSSYNEQFF; DNA: TGTGCCAGTAGTAAGGGTGGGGCTACTAGCTCCTACAATGAGCAGTTCTTC
size: many; V: TRBV2; J: TRBJ1-2; D: NA; CDR3: CASREGQRTPGYGYTF; DNA: TGTGCCAGCAGGGAAGGGCAGAGGACCCCTGGATATGGCTACACCTTC
size: many; V: TRBV6-2/TRBV6-3; J: TRBJ1-1; D: NA; CDR3: CASNNGGKAEAFF; DNA: TGTGCCAGCAATAATGGGGGGAAGGCTGAAGCTTTCTTT
size: NA; V: TRBV7-2; J: TRBJ2-5; D: TRBD2; CDR3: CAATSGGARVETQYF; DNA: TGTGCCGCGACTAGCGGGGGGGCCCGGGTCGAGACCCAGTACTTC
size: once; V: TRBV27; J: TRBJ1-1; D: NA; CDR3: CASSLSVRVNTEAFF; DNA: TGTGCCAGCAGTTTATCCGTCAGGGTTAACACTGAAGCTTTCTTT
size: NA; V: TRBV11-2; J: TRBJ2-2; D: NA; CDR3: CASSLVGGRVLFF; DNA: TGTGCCAGCAGCTTAGTTGGGGGGAGAGTGCTGTTTTTT
size: NA; V: TRBV2; J: TRBJ2-1; D: TRBD1; CDR3: CASSEGDRGRNEQFF; DNA: TGTGCCAGCAGTGAAGGGGACAGGGGGCGCAATGAGCAGTTCTTC
size: many; V: TRBV7-2; J: TRBJ2-3; D: TRBD2; CDR3: CASSLLPGGNTDTQYF; DNA: TGTGCCAGCAGCTTACTCCCGGGGGGGAACACAGATACGCAGTATTTT
size: many; V: TRBV4-1; J: TRBJ2-3; D: NA; CDR3: CASSQVRRQVSTDTQYF; DNA: TGCGCCAGCAGCCAAGTTCGGCGACAGGTTAGCACAGATACGCAGTATTTT
size: NA; V: TRBV28; J: TRBJ1-5; D: NA; CDR3: CASSLMAPAGSQHF; DNA: TGTGCCAGCAGTTTAATGGCGCCAGCCGGGTCACAGCATTTT
size: NA; V: TRBV6-6; J: TRBJ2-1; D: TRBD2; CDR3: CASRSSGGAEQFF; DNA: TGTGCCAGCCGAAGTAGCGGGGGGGCTGAGCAGTTCTTC
size: few; V: TRBV4-1; J: TRBJ1-2; D: NA; CDR3: CASSQEGGLHTF; DNA: TGCGCCAGCAGCCAAGAGGGGGGCTTGCACACCTTC
size: NA; V: TRBV28; J: TRBJ2-7; D: NA; CDR3: CASSLWGVDDF; DNA: TGTGCCAGCAGTTTATGGGGGGTGGATGACTTC
size: few; V: TRBV6-1; J: TRBJ1-6; D: NA; CDR3: CASSYSLGGSLHF; DNA: TGTGCCAGCAGTTATTCCTTAGGGGGTTCCCTCCACTTT
size: few; V: TRBV28; J: TRBJ2-7; D: NA; CDR3: CASSHGTVPYEQYF; DNA: TGTGCCAGCAGTCACGGGACGGTTCCCTACGAGCAGTACTTC